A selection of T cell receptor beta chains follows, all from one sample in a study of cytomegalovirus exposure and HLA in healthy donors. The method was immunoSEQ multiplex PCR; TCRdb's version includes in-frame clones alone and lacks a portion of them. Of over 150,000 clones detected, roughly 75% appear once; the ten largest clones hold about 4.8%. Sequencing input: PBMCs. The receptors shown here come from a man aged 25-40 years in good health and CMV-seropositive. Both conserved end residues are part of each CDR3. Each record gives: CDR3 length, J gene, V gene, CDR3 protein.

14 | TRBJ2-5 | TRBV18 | CASSPSSGRETQYF
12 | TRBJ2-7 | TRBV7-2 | CASSFGSYEQYF
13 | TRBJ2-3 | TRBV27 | CASSLSRPDTQYF
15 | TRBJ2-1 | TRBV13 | CASSLRTSRYNEQFF
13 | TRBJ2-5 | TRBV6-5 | CASSRLDKETQYF
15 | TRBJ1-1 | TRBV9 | CASSVGPGQGTEAFF
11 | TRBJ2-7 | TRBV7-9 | CASSFFDEQYF
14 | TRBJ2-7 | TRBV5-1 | CASSPGTSVFEQYF
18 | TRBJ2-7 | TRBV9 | CASSVGAGTLFSSYEQYF
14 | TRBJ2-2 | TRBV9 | CASSVLAGGGELFF
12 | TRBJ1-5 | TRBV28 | CASSTSNQPQHF
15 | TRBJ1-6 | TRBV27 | CASSLSAGPNSPLHF
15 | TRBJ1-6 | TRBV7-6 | CASSQGQPDNSPLHF
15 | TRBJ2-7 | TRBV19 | CASSSRGQGLGEQYF
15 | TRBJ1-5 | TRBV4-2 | CASSQDQGSNQPQHF
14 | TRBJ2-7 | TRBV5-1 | CASSLAGGPYEQYF
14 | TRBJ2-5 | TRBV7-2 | CASSSQERAGTQYF
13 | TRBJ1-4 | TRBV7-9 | CSSSLNPREKLFF
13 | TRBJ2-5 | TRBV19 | CASSWGGVETQYF
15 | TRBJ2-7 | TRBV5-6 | CASSLGIAGAYEQYF
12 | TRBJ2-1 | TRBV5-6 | CASSSGWSEQFF
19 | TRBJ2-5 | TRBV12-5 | CASGLVLSPRPGKQETQYF
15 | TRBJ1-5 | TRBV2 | CASSLLTLVNQPQHF
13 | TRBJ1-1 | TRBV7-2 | CASSLEVGPEAFF
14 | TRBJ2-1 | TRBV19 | CASSRGEAYNEQFF
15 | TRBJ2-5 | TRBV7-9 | CASSSRDRGEETQYF
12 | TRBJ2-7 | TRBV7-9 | CASSQISYEQYF
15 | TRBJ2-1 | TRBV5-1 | CASSLGGGSYNEQFF
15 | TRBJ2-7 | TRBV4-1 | CASSQAGTGSYEQYF
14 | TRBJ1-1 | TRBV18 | CASSPAGRGTEAFF
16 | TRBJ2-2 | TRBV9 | CASSNRDSPNTGELFF
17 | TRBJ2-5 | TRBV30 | CAWSAQSGLAGEETQYF
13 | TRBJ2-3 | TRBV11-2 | CASSAEERDTQYF
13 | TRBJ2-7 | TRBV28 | CASIAGGSYEQYF
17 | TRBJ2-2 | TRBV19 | CASSQTSGRGHTGELFF
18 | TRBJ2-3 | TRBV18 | CASSPRHETSGRSDTQYF
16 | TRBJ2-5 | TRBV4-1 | CASSQDLAGPQETQYF
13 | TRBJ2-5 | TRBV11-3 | CASSLWAGETQYF
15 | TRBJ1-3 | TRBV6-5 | CASSYSWSSGNTIYF
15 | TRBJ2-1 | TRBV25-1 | CASSTLGQGTGEQFF
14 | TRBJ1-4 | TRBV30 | CAWTKTGTNEKLFF
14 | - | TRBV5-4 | CASSGRQGAGEQYF
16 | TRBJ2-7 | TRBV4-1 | CASSQDNSGFPYEQYF
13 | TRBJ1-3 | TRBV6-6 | CASKGQGGNTIYF
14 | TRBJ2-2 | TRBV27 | CASSTGLSTGELFF
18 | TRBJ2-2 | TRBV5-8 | CASSLVVTGGGRTGELFF
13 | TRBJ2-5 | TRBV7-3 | CASSSLVGETQYF
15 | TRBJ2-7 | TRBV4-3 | CASSRNTGNSYEQYF
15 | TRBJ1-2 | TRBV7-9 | CASSLATGQNYGYTF